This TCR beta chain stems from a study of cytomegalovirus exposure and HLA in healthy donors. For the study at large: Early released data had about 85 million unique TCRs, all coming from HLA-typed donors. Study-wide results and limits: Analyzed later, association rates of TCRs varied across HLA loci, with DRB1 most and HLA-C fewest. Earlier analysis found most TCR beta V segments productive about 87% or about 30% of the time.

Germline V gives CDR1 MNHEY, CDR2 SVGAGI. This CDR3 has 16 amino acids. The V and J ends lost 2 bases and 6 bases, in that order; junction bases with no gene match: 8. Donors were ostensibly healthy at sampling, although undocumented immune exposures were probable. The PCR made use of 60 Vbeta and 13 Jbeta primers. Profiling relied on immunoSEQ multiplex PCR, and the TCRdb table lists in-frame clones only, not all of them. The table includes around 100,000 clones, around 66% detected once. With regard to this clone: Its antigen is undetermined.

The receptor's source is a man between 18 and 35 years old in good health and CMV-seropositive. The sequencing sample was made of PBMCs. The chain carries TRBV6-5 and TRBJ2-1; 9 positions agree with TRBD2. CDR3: CASSYKWLAGFNEQFF. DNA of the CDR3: TGTGCCAGCAGTTACAAGTGGCTAGCGGGGTTCAATGAGCAGTTCTTC.